This T cell receptor beta chain was sequenced in a study of T cell changes during pregnancy in multiple sclerosis. CDR3 length: 13 residues. Germline V gene sequence: CDR1 SQVTM, CDR2 ANQGSEA. Trimming stripped 7 bases from V and 1 base from J, with 13 bases between. Only a few counts were recorded for this clone. Sequenced by immunoSEQ multiplex PCR; TCRdb stores in-frame clones only, minus some. The sample gives 70,000 to 80,000 clones, approximately 91% of which show up once; less than 3.5% is in the top ten. The TCR comes from a female donor with multiple sclerosis, enrolled in a pregnancy study. Sample: peripheral blood, taken before pregnancy. The chain couples TRBV29-1 to TRBJ1-1; the D is unclear. The CDR3 nucleotides are TGCAGCGGAACTCTCCCCGAGAACACTGAAGCTTTCTTT. Its translation is CSGTLPENTEAFF. The full variable domain, completed using reference TRBV29-1 and TRBJ1-1, is SAVISQKPSRDICQRGTSLTIQCQVDSQVTMMFWYRQQPGQSLTLIATANQGSEATYESGFVIDKFPISRPNLTFSTLTVSNMSPEDSSIYLCSGTLPENTEAFFGQGTRLTVV.